This TCR beta chain is drawn from a study of blood T cell repertoires in COVID-19. Study as a whole: PBMCs, B-cell-depleted T cells, or T cells were the source of the cDNA or gDNA that made up the material.

Per the study methods: By means of reference gene primer amplification, nucleated cell counts were estimated. The method was immunoSEQ multiplex PCR; TCRdb's version includes in-frame clones alone and lacks a portion of them. The D gene and trimming were derived from the DNA, and the V and J assignments and clone size from that table. This table has about 64,000 clones, around 85% appearing once. CDR1 is MNHNY, CDR2 SVGAGI, per germline (reference sequence). The V and J ends lost 5 bases and 4 bases, in that order; junction bases with no gene match: 10. The CDR3 has 16 amino acids. This clonotype was obtained from a man aged 35 to 55 with acute or convalescent COVID-19. The gene calls are TRBV6-6 and TRBJ1-4; 7 bases are shared with TRBD1. The sample consisted of peripheral blood. The CDR3 DNA reads as TGTGCCAGCAGTCGAAAGCCGGGACAGAATAATGAAAAACTGTTTTTT. It codes for CASSRKPGQNNEKLFF.